This T cell receptor beta chain derives from a study of OX40 agonist ivuxolimab in advanced cancers. Study-level background: With a range of roughly 20 to 85, age averaged 60 years, and 65% to 90% were male.

This CDR3 region has 14 residues. The V gene lost 2 bases and the J gene lost 4 bases, with 9 bases spanning the gap. Germline-derived CDR1 and CDR2 are MNHEY and SVGAGI. Patients with a history of autoimmune disease or on systemic immunosuppression were excluded. Produced via immunoSEQ multiplex PCR; TCRdb's table is partial and in-frame only. Of 65,000 to 85,000 clones in the sample, more than 70% were seen once. The TCR comes from an adult with an advanced solid tumor such as melanoma, head and neck, liver or kidney cancer. The source was CD4+ or CD8+ T cells sorted from blood, collected in a trial of the OX40 agonist ivuxolimab. This chain links TRBV6-5 with TRBJ1-3; the D is unclear. The CDR3 DNA reads TGTGCCAGCAGTTACGGAAACGCGGGAAACACCATATATTTT. Translating it yields CASSYGNAGNTIYF.